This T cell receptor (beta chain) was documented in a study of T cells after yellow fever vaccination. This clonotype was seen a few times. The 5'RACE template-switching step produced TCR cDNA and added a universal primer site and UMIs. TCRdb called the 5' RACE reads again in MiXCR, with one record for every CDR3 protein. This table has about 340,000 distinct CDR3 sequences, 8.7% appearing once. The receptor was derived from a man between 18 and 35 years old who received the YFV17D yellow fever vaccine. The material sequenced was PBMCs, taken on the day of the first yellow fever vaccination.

The CDR3 region has the DNA TGTGCCAGCAGCTTACCCCCGGGGGGAAATCCCGGGGAGCTGTTTTTT. Amino acid sequence: CASSLPPGGNPGELFF. This chain links TRBV7-2 with TRBJ2-2; the match to TRBD2 covers 7 bases. This CDR3 is 16 amino acids long. V lost 2 bases, J lost 6 bases, and 9 bases stayed unmatched. Per germline, CDR1 SGHTA and CDR2 FQGNSA.